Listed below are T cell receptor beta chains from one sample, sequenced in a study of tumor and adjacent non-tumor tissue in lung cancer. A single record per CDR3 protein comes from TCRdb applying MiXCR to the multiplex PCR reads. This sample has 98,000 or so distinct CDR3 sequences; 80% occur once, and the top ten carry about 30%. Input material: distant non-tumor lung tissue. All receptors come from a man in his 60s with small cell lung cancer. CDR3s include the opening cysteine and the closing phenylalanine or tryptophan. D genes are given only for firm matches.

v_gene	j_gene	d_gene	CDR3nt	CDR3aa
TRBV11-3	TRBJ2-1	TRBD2	TGTGTCAGCAGCTTAGATGGGGTGGGACTAGTGGGAGGAGGTGAGCAGTTCTTT	CVSSLDGVGLVGGGEQFF
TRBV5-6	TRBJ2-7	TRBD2	TGTGCCAGCAGCGGGGGGGTATGGGCCCTAACCTACGAGCAATACTTC	CASSGGVWALTYEQYF
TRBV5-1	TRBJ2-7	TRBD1	TGCGCCAGCAGCTCGGGGGGACAGGGGGTCGAGCAGTACTTC	CASSSGGQGVEQYF
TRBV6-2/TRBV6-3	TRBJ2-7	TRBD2	TGTGCCAGCAAGATAGCGGGAGCTCCTATAGAGCATTACTTC	CASKIAGAPIEHYF
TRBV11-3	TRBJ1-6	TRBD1	TGTGCCAGCAGCCCTTCTAGGACAGGACCTTCTAGATCCTATAATTCACCCCTCCACTTT	CASSPSRTGPSRSYNSPLHF
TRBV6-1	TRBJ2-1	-	TGTGCCAGCAGTGAAGAGGAGGGGGCATATAATGGGCAGTTCTTC	CASSEEEGAYNGQFF
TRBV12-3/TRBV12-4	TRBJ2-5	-	TGTACCAGCAGTACCCGTTTTCAAGAGACCCAGTACTTC	CTSSTRFQETQYF
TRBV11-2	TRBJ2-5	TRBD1	TGTGCCAGCAGATCTGCGGACAGGGGTCGGGAGACCCAATACTTC	CASRSADRGRETQYF
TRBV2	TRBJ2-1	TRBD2	TGTGCCAGCAAACTAGCGGGGGGGGGCTCCTACAATGAGCAGTTCTTC	CASKLAGGGSYNEQFF
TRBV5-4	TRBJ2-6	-	TGTGTCAGCAGCTTGAAGGCCAGCTCTGGGGCCAACGTCCTGACTTTC	CVSSLKASSGANVLTF
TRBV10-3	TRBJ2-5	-	TGTGCCATCAGAGGGGTCGGCTCACGAGAGACCCAGTACTTC	CAIRGVGSRETQYF
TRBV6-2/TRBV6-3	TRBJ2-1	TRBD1	TGTGCCAGCAGTTACGATATGACAGGGGGCCGTGAGCAGTTCTTC	CASSYDMTGGREQFF
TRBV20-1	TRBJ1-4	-	TGCAGTGCTAGAGGTCCATATATGGAAAAACTGTTTTTT	CSARGPYMEKLFF
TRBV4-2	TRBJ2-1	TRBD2	TGTGCCAGCAGCCAAGTTACGGGGACTAGCGGGAATAATGAGCAGTTCTTC	CASSQVTGTSGNNEQFF
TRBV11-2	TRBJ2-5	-	TGTGCCAGCAGGGACACACGAGGGAGCGGAGAGTCCCACTACTTC	CASRDTRGSGESHYF
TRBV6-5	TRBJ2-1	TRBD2	TGCGCCAGCAGTTATCGGGGGGATGAGCAGATCTTC	CASSYRGDEQIF
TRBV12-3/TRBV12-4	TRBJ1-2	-	TGCGACAGCAGTTCGGGAGGCTATGGCTACACTTTC	CDSSSGGYGYTF